Each of the 20 T cell receptor beta chains below was sequenced from the same sample in a study of T cell repertoires in cytomegalovirus infection. TCRdb called the reads again in MiXCR, with one record for every CDR3 protein. The table shows around 440,000 distinct CDR3 sequences, with about 10% occurring only once. The specimen was PBMCs. These TCRs come from a human donor in good health (CMV status not recorded). Some clones in this sample may be carry-over from other donors' samples.

This clonotype has a count of ten or more. The genes are TRBV7-2 and TRBJ1-1; D might be TRBD1 (6 bases). This CDR3 region has 15 residues. Deletions cut 2 bases from V and 5 bases from J, with 15 bases between. Germline CDR1 is SGHTA and CDR2 is FQGNSA. The DNA of the CDR3 is TGTGCCAGCAGCTTACACCGAGGGGGTCGAACTGAAGCTTTCTTT. This encodes CASSLHRGGRTEAFF.

This clonotype occurred many times. The CDR3 reads CASSSSGGIADTQYF. The CDR3 DNA reads as TGTGCCAGCAGCTCTAGCGGGGGGATTGCAGATACGCAGTATTTT. V is TRBV7-3 and J is TRBJ2-3; 11 nucleotides match TRBD2. Unmatched junction bases numbered 4, after V lost 4 bases and J lost 4 bases. The CDR3 is 15 amino acids. The germline V gene encodes CDR1 SGHTA and CDR2 FQGTGA.

The V and J genes are TRBV28 and TRBJ2-7; TRBD2 might be the D (5 bases). Germline V gene data show CDR1 as MDHEN and CDR2 as SYDVKM. V lost 2 bases to trimming and J lost 9 bases, with 23 bases between them. This CDR3 is 16 amino acids long. The CDR3 bases are TGTGCCAGCAGTTTAGCGGCGGACTGGCAACGGGGTGGGCAGTACTTC. Protein: CASSLAADWQRGGQYF.

This clonotype showed up just a few times. The chain is built from TRBV20-1 and TRBJ2-1; 8 bases agree with TRBD2. Germline lookup yields CDR1 DFQATT and CDR2 SNEGSKA (reference sequence). The CDR3 loop spans 16 amino acids. V gave up 4 bases and J gave up 5 bases; unmatched junction bases: 13. The chain's CDR3 is CSAIPWRGDQHNEQFF. The CDR3, as DNA: TGCAGTGCTATCCCCTGGCGGGGGGATCAACACAATGAGCAGTTCTTC.

This clonotype has only a few counts. V usage is TRBV18 and J usage is TRBJ1-2; 7 positions agree with TRBD1. Germline CDR1 and CDR2: KGHSH and LQKENI. V was clipped by 3 bases and J by 2 bases; unmatched bases: 3. The CDR3 spans 14 residues. CDR3 amino acids: CASSPGQRNYGYTF. CDR3 sequence (DNA): TGTGCCAGCTCACCGGGACAGCGAAACTATGGCTACACCTTC.

This clonotype has more than one count but fewer than ten. The V gene is TRBV4-2, the J gene TRBJ2-1; D is ambiguous. Trimming removed 4 bases from V and 5 bases from J, with 15 bases in between. The CDR3 sequence is 15 residues long. CDR1 is LGHNA, CDR2 YNFKEQ, per germline. Here the CDR3 reads CASSLSGLVDNEQFF. CDR3 nucleotide sequence: TGTGCCAGCAGCCTCTCTGGCCTAGTCGACAATGAGCAGTTCTTC.

This clonotype has only a few counts. V and J are TRBV4-1 and TRBJ2-3; TRBD2 is a possible D gene (6 bases). The CDR3 runs 13 residues. V lost 4 bases and J 4 bases, leaving 9 bases between the germline ends. The germline V gene encodes CDR1 MGHRA and CDR2 YSYEKL. The DNA of the CDR3 is TGCGCCAGCAGCCGCCGGGAGTCAGATACGCAGTATTTT. As protein: CASSRRESDTQYF.

In its sample, this clonotype was seen many times. The chain links TRBV7-8 to TRBJ1-5; no reliable D call. With 5 bases removed from V and 2 bases from J, the gap between germline ends came to 13 bases. CDR1 and CDR2 (germline): SGHVS, FQNEAQ. The CDR3 runs 15 residues. CDR3 sequence reads: CASSPTRVGNQPQHF. The CDR3 nucleotides read TGTGCCAGCAGCCCGACAAGGGTTGGCAATCAGCCCCAGCATTTT. Combining the CDR3 with reference TRBV7-8 and TRBJ1-5 gives the whole variable domain GAGVSQSPRYKVAKRGQDVALRCDPISGHVSLFWYQQALGQGPEFLTYFQNEAQLDKSGLPSDRFFAERPEGSVSTLKIQRTQQEDSAVYLCASSPTRVGNQPQHFGDGTRLSIL.

This clonotype was seen a few times. The chain carries TRBV12-3 or TRBV12-4 and TRBJ1-2; 9 bases align to TRBD1. J gave up 4 bases and V 5 bases, and 14 bases lay outside the gene matches. The CDR3 contains 17 residues. CDR3 in amino acids: CASSVPGQGRTGYGYTF. CDR3 DNA sequence: TGTGCCAGCAGTGTTCCGGGACAGGGAAGAACGGGCTATGGCTACACCTTC.

This clonotype was counted only a few times. The chain joins TRBV6-5 to TRBJ2-3, with 10 positions matching TRBD2. The CDR3 sequence is 16 residues long. CDR1 is MNHEY and CDR2 is SVGAGI in the germline V gene. V was pared by 5 bases and J by 1 base, with 6 bases of the junction left unmatched. The CDR3 spells CASSHPSGGGTDTQYF. The CDR3 region has the DNA TGTGCCAGCAGTCACCCAAGCGGGGGGGGCACAGATACGCAGTATTTT.

This clonotype was counted at least ten times. The V and J genes are TRBV10-3 and TRBJ1-1, with 11 bases aligning to TRBD1. The CDR3 covers 14 residues. The germline CDR1 and CDR2 sequences are ENHRY and SYGVKD. V lost 2 bases and J lost 4; bases outside the gene matches: 0. As DNA, the CDR3 is TGTGCCATCAGTGAGGGACAGGGGGCCACTGAAGCTTTCTTT. This codes for CAISEGQGATEAFF.

This clonotype has a count of ten or more. V is TRBV2 and J is TRBJ1-4; 10 nucleotides agree with TRBD1. The length of the CDR3 is 14 residues. V was clipped by 7 bases and J by 8 bases; unmatched bases: 7. Germline CDR1 SNHLY, CDR2 FYNNEI. The CDR3 bases are TGTGCCAGCACTGGGGACAGGGGTAGCGAAAAACTGTTTTTT. It yields the protein CASTGDRGSEKLFF.

This clonotype came up a few times. The rearrangement links TRBV2 to TRBJ2-1, with D uncertain. V lost 3 bases and J lost 9, with 12 bases in between. CDR1 SNHLY and CDR2 FYNNEI come from the germline V gene. CDR3 length equals 13 residues. CDR3 sequence (DNA): TGTGCCAGCAGTGAGCGTCCGAGAGCTGAGCAGTTCTTC. Translated: CASSERPRAEQFF.

The chain has TRBV2 and TRBJ2-7; D is unresolved. CDR1 and CDR2 (germline): SNHLY, FYNNEI. CDR3 length: 15 amino acids. V was trimmed by 6 bases and J by 2 bases, leaving 17 bases between them. The CDR3 loop is CASSAEVGSAYEQYF. CDR3 nucleotide sequence: TGTGCCAGCAGCGCCGAAGTGGGCAGCGCCTACGAGCAGTACTTC. The whole variable domain, remainder taken from reference TRBV2 and TRBJ2-7, is EPEVTQTPSHQVTQMGQEVILRCVPISNHLYFYWYRQILGQKVEFLVSFYNNEISEKSEIFDDQFSVERPDGSNFTLKIRSTKLEDSAMYFCASSAEVGSAYEQYFGPGTRLTVT.

Ten or more counts support this clonotype. The chain couples TRBV6-5 to TRBJ2-2, with 13 nucleotides matching TRBD2. V lost 6 bases, J lost 6 bases, and 1 base stayed unmatched. Germline V gives CDR1 MNHEY, CDR2 SVGAGI. The CDR3 runs 14 residues. In DNA, the CDR3 is TGTGCCAGCAGAACTAGCGGGGGGGCCGGGGAGCTGTTTTTT. Amino acid sequence: CASRTSGGAGELFF.

This clonotype was seen ten or more times. The chain is built from TRBV11-2 and TRBJ2-1; 7 nucleotides match TRBD1. The CDR3 sequence is 14 residues long. J was trimmed by 7 bases and V by 5 bases; bases with no gene match: 8. Germline V gives CDR1 SGHAT, CDR2 FQNNGV. The DNA for the CDR3 is TGTGCCAGCAGCCTACCGACAGGGAAAAATGAGCAGTTCTTC. Protein: CASSLPTGKNEQFF.

In regard to this clonotype: A single base separates this from a much larger clone, so it may be a read error. Here the CDR3 DNA reads TGCAGTGCTAGAGCACCTTACCCCGGGAGAGAGACCCAGTACTTC. Its translation: CSARAPYPGRETQYF. The chain combines TRBV20-1 with TRBJ2-5; perhaps TRBD2 as D (6 bases). The CDR3 has 15 residues. The V end lost 1 base, the J end lost 4 bases, and 16 bases lay between the germline ends. CDR1 and CDR2 (germline): DFQATT, SNEGSKA (reference sequence).

This sequence joins TRBV20-1 and TRBJ1-6, with D possibly matching TRBD1 (5 bases). Germline CDR1 and CDR2: DFQATT and SNEGSKA (reference sequence). V was shortened by 3 bases and J by 10 bases, with 16 bases between the two germline ends. The CDR3 is 14 amino acids. The CDR3 DNA reads TGCAGTGCTAGGCTGGGACTAAAACAGTCACCCCTCCACTTT. It is translated as CSARLGLKQSPLHF.

The rearrangement joins TRBV20-1 to TRBJ1-1, with D perhaps matching TRBD1 (6 bases). The CDR3 contains 13 residues. CDR1 and CDR2 from the germline V gene are DFQATT and SNEGSKA (reference sequence). Trimming cost V 5 bases and J 2 bases, with 12 bases left between them. DNA for the CDR3: TGCAGTGCTGAGGGGGGGGGAAACACTGAAGCTTTCTTT. Its translation: CSAEGGGNTEAFF.

This clonotype was observed many times. Here the CDR3 reads CASSLQETGGHWSGNEQFF. The CDR3, as DNA: TGTGCCAGCAGTCTGCAGGAGACAGGGGGCCACTGGTCGGGCAATGAGCAGTTCTTC. This chain joins TRBV6-2 or TRBV6-3 and TRBJ2-1; 10 nucleotides line up with TRBD1. Germline loops: CDR1 MNHEY, CDR2 SVGEGT. The CDR3 consists of 19 residues. Trimming at V came to 5 bases and at J to 6 bases, leaving 19 bases not matched to a gene.